These T cell receptor beta chains were read from a single sample in a study of shared clonotypes between healthy human individuals. Generated by immunoSEQ multiplex PCR, the TCRdb table keeps only in-frame clones and is missing some. Of some 2.1 million clones in the sample, 93% were seen once. The specimen was naive CD8+ T cells from PBMCs. These receptor sequences come from a man between 18 and 35 years old in good health. Some clones in this sample may be carry-over from other donors' samples. CDR3s include the opening cysteine and the closing phenylalanine or tryptophan. The order of the fields is clone size, D gene, V gene, J gene, CDR3 DNA, CDR3 protein. D genes are given only for firm matches. For some rows the clone size is stated as once, few or many, or as a class when expanded; others skip it.

>-|-|TRBV5-1|TRBJ2-3
TGCGCCAGCAGCTCGCTCACCAGGGGACCTTACACAGATACGCAGTATTTT
CASSSLTRGPYTDTQYF
>-|-|TRBV27|TRBJ1-4
TGTGCCAGCACCCCCAGCGGTCCCGCGGGGGATGGAAAACTGTTTTTT
CASTPSGPAGDGKLFF
>-|TRBD2|TRBV7-7|TRBJ2-2
TGTGCCAGCAGCTTAGGTCTGGCGGGAGGGAACACCGGGGAGCTGTTTTTT
CASSLGLAGGNTGELFF
>-|TRBD1|TRBV28|TRBJ1-1
TGTGCCAGCAGTTTAAGGGGGGGGACAGGACCCTTCCGAGCTTTCTTT
CASSLRGGTGPFRAFF
>-|-|TRBV9|TRBJ1-2
TGTGCCAGCAGCGCCCGGGACCGCGCTAACTATGGCTACACCTTC
CASSARDRANYGYTF
>-|-|TRBV9|TRBJ1-1
TGTGCCAGCAGAAAAAGTCAGGGGCACACTGAAGCTTTCTTT
CASRKSQGHTEAFF
>-|-|TRBV14|TRBJ2-3
TGTGCCAGCAGCCAAGATCGTTTCTTCACAGATACGCAGTATTTT
CASSQDRFFTDTQYF
>-|-|TRBV30|TRBJ2-5
TGTGCCTGGAGGTCTACAGGGAAAGAGACCCAGTACTTC
CAWRSTGKETQYF
>-|-|TRBV27|TRBJ1-1
TGTGCCAGCAGCCTCTCTCGGGGGGCCCACACTGAAGCTTTCTTT
CASSLSRGAHTEAFF
>-|TRBD1|TRBV19|TRBJ2-7
TGTGCCAGTAGCCCGGGACAGGGCCCCTACGAGCAGTACTTC
CASSPGQGPYEQYF
>-|TRBD2|TRBV5-4|TRBJ2-5
TGTGCCAGCAGCTCGGGACTAGCTGGGGGGGAGACCCAGTACTTC
CASSSGLAGGETQYF
>-|TRBD1|TRBV7-8|TRBJ2-1
TGTGCCAGCAGCGGATGGGACAGGGGCTCCTACAATGAGCAGTTCTTC
CASSGWDRGSYNEQFF
>once|TRBD2|TRBV28|TRBJ2-7
TGTGCCAGTAGGGGGGCGGGAGGCACCTACGAGCAGTACTTC
CASRGAGGTYEQYF
>once|-|TRBV2|TRBJ1-5
TGTGCCAGCAGTGATCAGACAGGCTACAATCAGCCCCAGCATTTT
CASSDQTGYNQPQHF
>once|TRBD1|TRBV7-3|TRBJ2-5
TGTGCCAGCAGCCAGACAGGGGGCGGTTCAGAGACCCAGTACTTC
CASSQTGGGSETQYF
>-|TRBD2|TRBV5-1|TRBJ2-1
TGCGCCAGCTGCCCCCTGGCTAGCGGGAGCTTCTCCTACAATGAGCAGTTCTTC
CASCPLASGSFSYNEQFF
>-|-|TRBV28|TRBJ1-2
TGTGCCAGCAGTTCCCGGTATTCCCGGGTAGGGTACTATGGCTACACCTTC
CASSSRYSRVGYYGYTF
>-|-|TRBV28|TRBJ1-5
TGTGCCAGCAGTGTGTCCTCAAGCAATCAGCCCCAGCATTTT
CASSVSSSNQPQHF
>-|TRBD1|TRBV10-3|TRBJ2-7
TGTGCCATCGGGGAGAGGGGGCAACCGGACGAGCAGTACTTC
CAIGERGQPDEQYF
>-|-|TRBV29-1|TRBJ2-1
TGCAGCGTTAGGGGCGGGACGTTCGATGAGCAGTTCTTC
CSVRGGTFDEQFF
>-|-|TRBV11-3|TRBJ2-1
TGTGCCAGCAGCTTAGATGGGGGCTCCTACAATGAGCAGTTCTTC
CASSLDGGSYNEQFF
>-|-|TRBV27|TRBJ1-4
TGTGCCAGCAGTTTCGCGGGGACATCTGAAAAACTGTTTTTT
CASSFAGTSEKLFF
>-|-|TRBV7-2|TRBJ2-1
TGTGCCAGCAATACGGAGCCCCTCTTCTACAATGAGCAGTTCTTC
CASNTEPLFYNEQFF
>-|-|TRBV18|TRBJ2-7
TGTGCCAGCTCACCTGTGCGGAGCTCCTACGAGCAGTACTTC
CASSPVRSSYEQYF
>-|-|TRBV28|TRBJ2-5
TGTGCCAGCAGTTTAGTGGTCACCCTCCAAGAGACCCAGTACTTC
CASSLVVTLQETQYF
>once|TRBD1|TRBV7-9|TRBJ1-4
TGTGCCAGCAGCTCCTGGGACAGGGGCGGAAGAAATGAAAAACTGTTTTTT
CASSSWDRGGRNEKLFF
>few|-|TRBV30|TRBJ1-1
TGTGCCTGGAGTGGGACTGAAGCTTTCTTT
CAWSGTEAFF
>-|-|TRBV27|TRBJ1-5
TGTGCCAGCAGTTTATCCCCCGGTAGCAATCAGCCCCAGCATTTT
CASSLSPGSNQPQHF
>-|-|TRBV5-1|TRBJ2-2
TGCGCCAGTTCGGGGCTGGGACGGGAGCTGTTTTTT
CASSGLGRELFF
>-|TRBD1|TRBV9|TRBJ2-2
TGTGCCAGCAGCTCAGGGACAGCAACTCCGAACACCGGGGAGCTGTTTTTT
CASSSGTATPNTGELFF
>-|TRBD1|TRBV5-1|TRBJ1-1
TGCGCCAGCAGCTTGAAACAGGGGACCAACACTGAAGCTTTCTTT
CASSLKQGTNTEAFF
>-|TRBD1|TRBV10-1|TRBJ2-2
TGCGCCAGCAGTGAGCCGGGACAGGGGGTCGCGAACACCAGGGAGCTGTTTTTT
CASSEPGQGVANTRELFF
>-|-|TRBV6-4|TRBJ2-1
TGTGCCAGCAGTGACAGTGGGAATGAGCAGTTCTTC
CASSDSGNEQFF
>-|TRBD1|TRBV27|TRBJ2-7
TGTGCCAGCAGTTTGTCCAGCGGGACAGGGTATAACGAGCAGTACTTC
CASSLSSGTGYNEQYF
>-|-|TRBV9|TRBJ2-1
TGTGCCAGCAGCCCTCAAACTAACCCGCGTCCCAATGAGCAGTTCTTC
CASSPQTNPRPNEQFF
>-|-|TRBV2|TRBJ2-3
TGTGCCAGCAGTGAAAGAATACTAGTCATTGTGCGGGGTACGCAGTATTTT
CASSERILVIVRGTQYF
>-|-|TRBV11-2|TRBJ2-1
TGTGCCAGCAGCTTAAATCCCGGGCTAGCGTCGAACAATGAGCAGTTCTTC
CASSLNPGLASNNEQFF
>-|TRBD1|TRBV5-6|TRBJ2-5
TGTGCCAGCAGCTTACCGACAGGGCCCGAGACCCAGTACTTC
CASSLPTGPETQYF
>-|TRBD1|TRBV4-3|TRBJ2-7
TGCGCCAGCAGCCAAGAGGGGACAGGGGTGGCCTACGAGCAGTACTTC
CASSQEGTGVAYEQYF
>-|-|TRBV7-9|TRBJ1-2
TGTGCCAGCAGCCCCCCGGGCGACGAATATGGCTACACCTTC
CASSPPGDEYGYTF
>-|-|TRBV9|TRBJ2-3
TGTGCCAGCAGCGTAGGTGAGGGGGGCACAGATACGCAGTATTTT
CASSVGEGGTDTQYF